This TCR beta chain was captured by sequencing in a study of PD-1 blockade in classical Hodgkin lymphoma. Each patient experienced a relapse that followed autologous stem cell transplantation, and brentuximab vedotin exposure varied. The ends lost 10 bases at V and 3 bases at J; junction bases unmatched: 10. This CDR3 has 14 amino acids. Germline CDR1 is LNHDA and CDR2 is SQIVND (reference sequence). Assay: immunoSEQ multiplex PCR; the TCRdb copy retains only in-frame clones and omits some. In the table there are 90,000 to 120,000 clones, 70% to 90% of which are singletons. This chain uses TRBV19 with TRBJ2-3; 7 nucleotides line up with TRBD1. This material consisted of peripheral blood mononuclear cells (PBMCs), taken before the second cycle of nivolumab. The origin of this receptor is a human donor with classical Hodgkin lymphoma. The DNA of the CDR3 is TGTGCCACCGCAGAGGGGGCCGGGACAGATACGCAGTATTTT. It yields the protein CATAEGAGTDTQYF. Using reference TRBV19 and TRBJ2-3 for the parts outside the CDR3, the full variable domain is DGGITQSPKYLFRKEGQNVTLSCEQNLNHDAMYWYRQDPGQGLRLIYYSQIVNDFQKGDIAEGYSVSREKKESFPLTVTSAQKNPTAFYLCATAEGAGTDTQYFGPGTRLTVL.